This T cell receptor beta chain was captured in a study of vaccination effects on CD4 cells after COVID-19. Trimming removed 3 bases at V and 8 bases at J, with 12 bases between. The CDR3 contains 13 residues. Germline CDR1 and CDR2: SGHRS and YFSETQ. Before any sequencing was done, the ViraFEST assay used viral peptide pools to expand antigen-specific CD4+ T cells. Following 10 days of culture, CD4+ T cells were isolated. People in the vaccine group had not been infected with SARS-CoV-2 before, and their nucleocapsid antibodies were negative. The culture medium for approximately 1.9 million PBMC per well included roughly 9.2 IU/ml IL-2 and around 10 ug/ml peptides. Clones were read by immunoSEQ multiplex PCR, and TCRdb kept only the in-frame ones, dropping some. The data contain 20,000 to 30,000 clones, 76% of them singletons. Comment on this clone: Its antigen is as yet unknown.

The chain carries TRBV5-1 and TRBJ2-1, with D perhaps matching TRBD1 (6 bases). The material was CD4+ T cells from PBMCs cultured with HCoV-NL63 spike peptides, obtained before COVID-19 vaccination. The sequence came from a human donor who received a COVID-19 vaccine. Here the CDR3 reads CASSWTQGYEQFF. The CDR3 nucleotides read TGCGCCAGCAGCTGGACACAGGGATATGAGCAGTTCTTC.